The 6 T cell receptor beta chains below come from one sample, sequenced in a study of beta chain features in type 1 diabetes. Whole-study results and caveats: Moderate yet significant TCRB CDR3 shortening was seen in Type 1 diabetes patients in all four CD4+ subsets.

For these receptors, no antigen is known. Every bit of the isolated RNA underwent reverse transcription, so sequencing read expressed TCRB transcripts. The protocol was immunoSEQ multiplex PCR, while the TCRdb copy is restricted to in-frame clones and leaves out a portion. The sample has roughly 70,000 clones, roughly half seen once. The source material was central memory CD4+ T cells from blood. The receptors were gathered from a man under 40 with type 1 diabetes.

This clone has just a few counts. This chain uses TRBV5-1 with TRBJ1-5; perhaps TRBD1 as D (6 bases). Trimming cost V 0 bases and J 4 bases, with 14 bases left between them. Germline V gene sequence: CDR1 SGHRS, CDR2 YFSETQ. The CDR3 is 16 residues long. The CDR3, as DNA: TGCGCCAGCAGCTTGGACGGCAGGGGCGGGAATCAGCCCCAGCATTTT. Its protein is CASSLDGRGGNQPQHF.

The CDR3 DNA sequence: TGTGCCAGCAAACCTGCTGGGACAAAAACCGCCAGGCAGTTCTTC. Encoded protein: CASKPAGTKTARQFF. The J gene is TRBJ2-1, the V gene TRBV6-1, with D maybe TRBD1 (6 bases). Germline lookup yields CDR1 MNHNS and CDR2 SASEGT. Trimming removed 7 bases at V and 12 bases at J, with 25 bases between. This CDR3 is 15 amino acids long.

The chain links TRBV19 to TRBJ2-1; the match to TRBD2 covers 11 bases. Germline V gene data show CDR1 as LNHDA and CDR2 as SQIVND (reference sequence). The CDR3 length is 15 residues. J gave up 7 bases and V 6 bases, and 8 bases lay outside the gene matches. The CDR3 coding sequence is TGTGCCAGTAGCCCTACTAGCGGGAGAGGGAATGAGCAGTTCTTC. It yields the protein CASSPTSGRGNEQFF. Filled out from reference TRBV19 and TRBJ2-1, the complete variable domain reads DGGITQSPKYLFRKEGQNVTLSCEQNLNHDAMYWYRQDPGQGLRLIYYSQIVNDFQKGDIAEGYSVSREKKESFPLTVTSAQKNPTAFYLCASSPTSGRGNEQFFGPGTRLTVL.

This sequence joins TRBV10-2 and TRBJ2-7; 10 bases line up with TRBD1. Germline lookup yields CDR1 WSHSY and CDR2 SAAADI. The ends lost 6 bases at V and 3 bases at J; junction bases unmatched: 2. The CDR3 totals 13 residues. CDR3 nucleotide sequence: TGCGCCAGCAGCCGGGACAGGGGCTACGAGCAGTACTTC. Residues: CASSRDRGYEQYF.

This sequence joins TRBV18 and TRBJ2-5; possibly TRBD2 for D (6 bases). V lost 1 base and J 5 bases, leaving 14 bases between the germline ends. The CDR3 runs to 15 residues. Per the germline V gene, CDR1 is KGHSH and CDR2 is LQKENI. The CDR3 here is CASSPQYQEGETQYF. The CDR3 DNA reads TGTGCCAGCTCACCACAGTATCAGGAGGGCGAGACCCAGTACTTC.

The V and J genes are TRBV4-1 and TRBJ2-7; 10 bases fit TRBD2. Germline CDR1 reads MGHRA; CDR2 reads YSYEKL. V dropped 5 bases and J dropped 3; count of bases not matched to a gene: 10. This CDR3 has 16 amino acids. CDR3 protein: CASSSAPGLANYEQYF. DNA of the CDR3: TGCGCCAGCAGCTCTGCCCCGGGACTAGCGAACTACGAGCAGTACTTC.